This T cell receptor (beta chain) is drawn from a study of CD8 T cells in ankylosing spondylitis. TCRdb reanalysed the 5' RACE reads using MiXCR and keeps one entry per CDR3 protein. The sample consists of about 90,000 distinct CDR3 sequences, about 8.1% of them appearing once. Findings of the study overall: Ankylosing spondylitis blood seemed to carry a telltale TCR beta motif made of under ten highly homologous variants.

Trimming took off 3 bases at V and 4 bases at J, with 9 bases between the two ends. The CDR3 loop spans 13 amino acids. This clonotype was detected many times. What it recognizes is unknown. The chain joins TRBV12-3 or TRBV12-4 to TRBJ1-2; D gene unclear. Sequenced input: blood, either unsorted or a sorted T cell fraction (not recorded which). This TCR derives from a male donor with ankylosing spondylitis. For the CDR3, the DNA is TGTGCCAGCAGTTTTGGGGATACCTATGGCTACACCTTC. Protein sequence: CASSFGDTYGYTF.